The 22 T cell receptor beta chains below all came from one sample that was sequenced in a study of metastatic and nonmetastatic thyroid tumors. MiXCR reprocessed the PCR reads for TCRdb. The sample records 25,000 to 35,000 clones, almost 30% being singletons. Patients underwent thyroid surgery, and none had received any treatment before it. The sample taken for sequencing was blood. The receptors derive from a female donor with papillary thyroid cancer or a benign thyroid nodule (not recorded which). Some clones in this sample may be carry-over from other donors' samples.

This clone is deemed medium-sized. The chain combines TRBV12-3 or TRBV12-4 with TRBJ2-3, with TRBD2 as a possible D gene (5 bases). The CDR3 extends over 14 amino acids. With 6 bases removed from V and 1 base from J, the gap between germline ends came to 11 bases. The CDR3 sequence is CASSPGVGTDTQYF. CDR3 in DNA: TGTGCCAGCAGCCCCGGGGTGGGCACAGATACGCAGTATTTT.

This clone was seen a handful of times. The chain joins TRBV29-1 to TRBJ1-1; D gene unclear. This CDR3 has 12 amino acids. The germline CDR1 and CDR2 sequences are SQVTM and ANQGSEA. Trimming shortened V by 7 bases and J by 1 base, and 10 bases separated the two germline ends. This CDR3 reads CSGGRANTEAFF. CDR3 DNA sequence: TGCAGCGGAGGGCGGGCGAACACTGAAGCTTTCTTT.

Many counts were recorded for this clone. The chain employs TRBV5-1 and TRBJ2-2; either TRBD1 or TRBD2 may fit D (5 bases each). The CDR3 sequence is 16 residues long. The V end was cut by 0 bases, the J end by 1 base, with 10 bases between. Germline V gene sequence: CDR1 SGHRS, CDR2 YFSETQ. CDR3 in amino acids: CASSLVGDRNTGELFF. The CDR3 coding sequence is TGCGCCAGCAGCTTGGTAGGGGACCGGAACACCGGGGAGCTGTTTTTT.

This clone was found a few times. This chain links TRBV12-3 or TRBV12-4 with TRBJ1-2; TRBD1 is a possible D gene (6 bases). Deletions cut 2 bases from V and 4 bases from J, with 11 bases between. This CDR3 has 14 residues. Written as DNA, the CDR3 is TGTGCCAGCAGTTTACGAGGGGGGACCTATGGCTACACCTTC. Amino acid sequence: CASSLRGGTYGYTF.

This clone occurred a few times. One end of the junction varies from germline; a read error may be responsible. The V call is TRBV28, the J call TRBJ1-5, with D possibly TRBD1 on 5 matching bases. Germline CDR1 and CDR2: MDHEN and SYDVKM. This CDR3 region has 13 residues. Here the CDR3 DNA reads TGTGTCAGCAGGGAGAATAGCAAACAGCCCCAGCATTTT. Translating gives CVSRENSKQPQHF.

The chain employs TRBV7-3 and TRBJ1-1; no clear D gene. Per germline, CDR1 SGHTA and CDR2 FQGTGA. The CDR3 length is 16 residues. V was trimmed by 1 base and J by 0 bases, leaving 12 bases between them. CDR3 in amino acids: CASSLSPPPMNTEAFF. CDR3 nucleotides: TGTGCCAGCAGCTTAAGCCCGCCCCCCATGAACACTGAAGCTTTCTTT. Supplemented by reference TRBV7-3 and TRBJ1-1, the full variable domain reads GAGVSQTPSNKVTEKGKYVELRCDPISGHTALYWYRQSLGQGPEFLIYFQGTGAADDSGLPNDRFFAVRPEGSVSTLKIQRTERGDSAVYLCASSLSPPPMNTEAFFGQGTRLTVV.

This clone was seen only a few times. The rearrangement links TRBV6-4 to TRBJ1-2, with D perhaps matching TRBD1 (5 bases). With 6 bases removed from V and 1 base from J, the gap between germline ends came to 12 bases. CDR3 length equals 14 residues. The germline V gene encodes CDR1 MRHNA and CDR2 SNTAGT. The CDR3 spells CASRGDSFNYGYTF. CDR3 in DNA: TGTGCCAGCAGGGGCGACAGCTTTAACTATGGCTACACCTTC.

The rearrangement uses TRBV28 and TRBJ1-1, with 7 bases that match TRBD1. V lost 3 bases to trimming and J lost 1 base; unmatched junction nucleotides: 5. Germline lookup yields CDR1 MDHEN and CDR2 SYDVKM. The CDR3 runs 15 residues. The CDR3 reads CASSFGSGGNTEAFF. The DNA of the CDR3 is TGTGCCAGCAGTTTTGGTTCAGGGGGGAACACTGAAGCTTTCTTT.

This clone was seen repeatedly, ten times or more. The gene calls are TRBV7-9 and TRBJ1-4, with 7 bases matching TRBD1. The CDR3 consists of 16 residues. Per the germline V gene, CDR1 is SEHNR and CDR2 is FQNEAQ (reference sequence). V lost 5 bases to trimming and J lost 6 bases; unmatched junction nucleotides: 12. The CDR3 DNA sequence: TGTGCCAGCAGCGCCGGGACAGCGGGACTAGATGAAAAACTGTTTTTT. Its protein is CASSAGTAGLDEKLFF. Supplemented by reference TRBV7-9 and TRBJ1-4, the full variable domain reads DTGVSQNPRHKITKRGQNVTFRCDPISEHNRLYWYRQTLGQGPEFLTYFQNEAQLEKSRLLSDRFSAERPKGSFSTLEIQRTEQGDSAMYLCASSAGTAGLDEKLFFGSGTQLSVL.

This clone was found many times. This chain connects TRBV2 to TRBJ2-3; TRBD1 is a possible D gene (5 bases). The V end lost 3 bases, the J end lost 6 bases, and 13 bases lay between the germline ends. CDR1 SNHLY and CDR2 FYNNEI come from the germline V gene. This CDR3 region has 14 residues. The CDR3 is CASSDAGRADTQYF. CDR3 bases: TGTGCCAGCAGTGACGCCGGCAGGGCCGATACGCAGTATTTT. The full variable domain, its missing parts supplied by reference TRBV2 and TRBJ2-3, is EPEVTQTPSHQVTQMGQEVILRCVPISNHLYFYWYRQILGQKVEFLVSFYNNEISEKSEIFDDQFSVERPDGSNFTLKIRSTKLEDSAMYFCASSDAGRADTQYFGPGTRLTVL.

In this sample, this clone turned up once. The J gene is TRBJ1-2, the V gene TRBV11-2, with TRBD1 matching over 10 bases. Germline V gene sequence: CDR1 SGHAT, CDR2 FQNNGV. The junction had 11 bases not matched to a gene; V was cut back by 4 bases and J by 6 bases. The CDR3 spans 16 residues. The CDR3 protein is CASSWPWDRGMNGYTF. CDR3 coding DNA: TGTGCCAGCAGCTGGCCGTGGGACAGGGGAATGAATGGCTACACCTTC. Combining the CDR3 with reference TRBV11-2 and TRBJ1-2 gives the whole variable domain EAGVAQSPRYKIIEKRQSVAFWCNPISGHATLYWYQQILGQGPKLLIQFQNNGVVDDSQLPKDRFSAERLKGVDSTLKIQPAKLEDSAVYLCASSWPWDRGMNGYTFGSGTRLTVV.

This clone was observed many times. The chain uses TRBV11-1 and TRBJ2-7; TRBD1 is a possible D gene (6 bases). With 3 bases removed from V and 7 bases from J, the gap between germline ends came to 10 bases. In germline, CDR1 is SGHAT, CDR2 FQDESV (reference sequence). The CDR3 sequence is 12 residues long. The CDR3 DNA reads as TGTGCCAGCAGCTTCGCAGGGGCAGAGCAGTACTTC. This codes for CASSFAGAEQYF.

The chain recombines TRBV5-8 with TRBJ1-3; 8 nucleotides agree with TRBD1. The germline V gene has CDR1 SGHTS and CDR2 YDEGEE. The CDR3 consists of 15 residues. V shed 3 bases and J 9 bases; nucleotides not matched to a gene: 11. The CDR3 DNA reads TGTGCCAGCAGCTACGAGGACAGGGCATGGGGCACCATATATTTT. Its protein is CASSYEDRAWGTIYF.

By its share, this clone is medium-sized. The chain has TRBV6-2 or TRBV6-3 and TRBJ2-7; perhaps TRBD2 as D (5 bases). The CDR3 extends over 16 amino acids. Germline V gene lookup returns CDR1 MNHEY and CDR2 SVGEGT. The V and J ends lost 7 bases and 0 bases respectively, with 19 bases between them. CDR3 DNA sequence: TGTGCCAGCACCCCAGTAGGGCGGGCCGTCTCCTACGAGCAGTACTTC. It translates to CASTPVGRAVSYEQYF.

This chain uses TRBV18 with TRBJ2-7; D may be TRBD1 (5 bases). Germline V gene sequence: CDR1 KGHSH, CDR2 LQKENI. This CDR3 has 14 residues. Trimming shortened V by 6 bases and J by 5 bases, and 17 bases separated the two germline ends. Here the CDR3 reads CASSPDSIGDEQYF. CDR3 coding DNA: TGTGCCAGCTCTCCTGACAGCATTGGCGACGAGCAGTACTTC. The whole variable domain, filled in from reference TRBV18 and TRBJ2-7, reads NAGVMQNPRHLVRRRGQEARLRCSPMKGHSHVYWYRQLPEEGLKFMVYLQKENIIDESGMPKERFSAEFPKEGPSILRIQQVVRGDSAAYFCASSPDSIGDEQYFGPGTRLTVT.

The V and J genes are TRBV5-1 and TRBJ1-1; D call uncertain. Germline CDR1 reads SGHRS; CDR2 reads YFSETQ. The CDR3 sequence is 12 residues long. V was clipped by 2 bases and J by 3 bases, with 5 bases between them. This CDR3 is CASSFEDTEAFF. The CDR3 DNA is TGCGCCAGCAGCTTTGAGGACACTGAAGCTTTCTTT. The complete variable domain, with remaining parts taken from reference TRBV5-1 and TRBJ1-1, reads KAGVTQTPRYLIKTRGQQVTLSCSPISGHRSVSWYQQTPGQGLQFLFEYFSETQRNKGNFPGRFSGRQFSNSRSEMNVSTLELGDSALYLCASSFEDTEAFFGQGTRLTVV.

Many counts were recorded for this clone. This rearrangement joins TRBV9 to TRBJ2-3; 7 positions agree with TRBD2. Germline V gene data show CDR1 as SGDLS and CDR2 as YYNGEE. The V segment lost 3 bases and the J segment 1 base; nucleotides outside the gene matches: 8. The CDR3 totals 16 residues. The CDR3 DNA follows: TGTGCCAGCAGCGCCCAGACTAGCCTCGGCACAGATACGCAGTATTTT. It encodes CASSAQTSLGTDTQYF. The full variable domain, rest sourced from reference TRBV9 and TRBJ2-3, is DSGVTQTPKHLITATGQRVTLRCSPRSGDLSVYWYQQSLDQGLQFLIQYYNGEERAKGNILERFSAQQFPDLHSELNLSSLELGDSALYFCASSAQTSLGTDTQYFGPGTRLTVL.

The chain joins TRBV24-1 to TRBJ2-2; D unclear. Looked up from germline, CDR1 is KGHDR and CDR2 is SFDVKD. CDR3 size: 15 residues. The V end lost 3 bases, the J end lost 5 bases, and 12 bases lay between the germline ends. As DNA, the CDR3 is TGTGCCACCAGTGATGACTTTAGTGTAACCGGGGAGCTGTTTTTT. This codes for CATSDDFSVTGELFF.

Details on this clone: One junction end disagrees with the germline gene, perhaps due to a read error. The chain employs TRBV7-9 and TRBJ2-1; D gene unclear. Germline V CDR1 and CDR2: SEHNR, FQNEAQ (reference sequence). This CDR3 spans 14 amino acids. The CDR3 region is CASILETATDEQFF. DNA of the CDR3: TGTGCCAGCATCTTAGAGACCGCCACCGATGAGCAGTTCTTC.

The chain uses TRBV5-1 and TRBJ1-5, with D unresolved. Trimming shortened V by 2 bases and J by 0 bases, and 9 bases separated the two germline ends. The CDR3 loop spans 15 amino acids. Germline V CDR1 and CDR2: SGHRS, YFSETQ. CDR3 coding DNA: TGCGCCAGCAGCTTCTATGGGGATAGCAATCAGCCCCAGCATTTT. It yields the protein CASSFYGDSNQPQHF.

V gene TRBV20-1 combines with J gene TRBJ2-1; a weak D match, TRBD2 (6 bases). Looked up from germline, CDR1 is DFQATT and CDR2 is SNEGSKA (reference sequence). Trimming removed 3 bases from V and 0 bases from J, with 6 bases in between. The CDR3 totals 13 residues. The CDR3 spells CSASGSSYNEQFF. CDR3 coding DNA: TGCAGTGCTAGCGGGAGCTCCTACAATGAGCAGTTCTTC.

This clone was seen a few times. This sequence joins TRBV2 and TRBJ2-5; D may be TRBD2 (6 bases). This CDR3 comprises 15 residues. Per the germline V gene, CDR1 is SNHLY and CDR2 is FYNNEI. With 8 bases removed from V and 1 base from J, the gap between germline ends came to 17 bases. For the CDR3, the DNA is TGTGCCAGCGGGGTGGCTAGCGAGGTCCAAGAGACCCAGTACTTC. It yields the protein CASGVASEVQETQYF.